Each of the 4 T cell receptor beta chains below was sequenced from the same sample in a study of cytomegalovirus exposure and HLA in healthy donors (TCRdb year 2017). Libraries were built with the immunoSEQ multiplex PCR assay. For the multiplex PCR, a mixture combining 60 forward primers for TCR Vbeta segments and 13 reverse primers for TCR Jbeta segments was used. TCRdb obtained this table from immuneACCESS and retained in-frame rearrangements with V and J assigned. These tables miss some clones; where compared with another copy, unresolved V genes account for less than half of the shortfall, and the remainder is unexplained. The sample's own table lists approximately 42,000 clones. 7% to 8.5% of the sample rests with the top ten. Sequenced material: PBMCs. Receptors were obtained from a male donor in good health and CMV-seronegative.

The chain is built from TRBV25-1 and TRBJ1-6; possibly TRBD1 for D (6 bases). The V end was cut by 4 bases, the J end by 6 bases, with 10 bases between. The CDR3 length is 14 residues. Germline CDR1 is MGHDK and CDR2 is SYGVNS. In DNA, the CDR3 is TGTGCCAGCAGTGGTGGACAGCGTAATTCACCCCTCCACTTT. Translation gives CASSGGQRNSPLHF.

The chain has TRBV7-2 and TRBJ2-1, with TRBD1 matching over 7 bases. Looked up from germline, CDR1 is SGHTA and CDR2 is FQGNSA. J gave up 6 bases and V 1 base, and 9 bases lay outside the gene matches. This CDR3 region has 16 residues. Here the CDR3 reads CASSLVGTAGLNEQFF. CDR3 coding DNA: TGTGCCAGCAGCTTAGTTGGGACAGCCGGGCTCAATGAGCAGTTCTTC.

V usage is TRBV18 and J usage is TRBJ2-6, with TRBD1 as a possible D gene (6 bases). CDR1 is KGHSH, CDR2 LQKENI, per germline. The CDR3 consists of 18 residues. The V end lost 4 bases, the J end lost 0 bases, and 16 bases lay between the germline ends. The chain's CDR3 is CASSLTPTGLSGANVLTF. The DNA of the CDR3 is TGTGCCAGCTCACTGACGCCGACAGGCCTCTCTGGGGCCAACGTCCTGACTTTC. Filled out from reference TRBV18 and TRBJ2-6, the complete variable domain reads NAGVMQNPRHLVRRRGQEARLRCSPMKGHSHVYWYRQLPEEGLKFMVYLQKENIIDESGMPKERFSAEFPKEGPSILRIQQVVRGDSAAYFCASSLTPTGLSGANVLTFGAGSRLTVL.

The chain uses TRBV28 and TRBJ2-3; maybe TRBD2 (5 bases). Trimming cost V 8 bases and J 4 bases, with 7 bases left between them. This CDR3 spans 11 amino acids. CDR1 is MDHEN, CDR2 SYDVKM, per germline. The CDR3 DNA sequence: TGTGCCAGCCGACTATCAGATACGCAGTATTTT. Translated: CASRLSDTQYF. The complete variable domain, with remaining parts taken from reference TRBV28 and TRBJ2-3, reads DVKVTQSSRYLVKRTGEKVFLECVQDMDHENMFWYRQDPGLGLRLIYFSYDVKMKEKGDIPEGYSVSREKKERFSLILESASTNQTSMYLCASRLSDTQYFGPGTRLTVL.